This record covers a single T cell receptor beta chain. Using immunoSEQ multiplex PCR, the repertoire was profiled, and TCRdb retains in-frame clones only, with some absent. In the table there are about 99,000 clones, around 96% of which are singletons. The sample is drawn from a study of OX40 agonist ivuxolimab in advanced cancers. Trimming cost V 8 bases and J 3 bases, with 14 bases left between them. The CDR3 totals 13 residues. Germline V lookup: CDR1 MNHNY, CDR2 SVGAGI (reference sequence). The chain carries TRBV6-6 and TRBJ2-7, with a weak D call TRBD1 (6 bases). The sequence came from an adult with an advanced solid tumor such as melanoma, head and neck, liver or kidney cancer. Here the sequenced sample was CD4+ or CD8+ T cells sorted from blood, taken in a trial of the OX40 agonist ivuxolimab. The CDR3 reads CASGQDRNYEQYF. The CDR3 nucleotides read TGTGCCAGCGGTCAGGACAGAAACTACGAGCAGTACTTC.